These 16 T cell receptor beta chains were all obtained from the same sample, sequenced in a study of blood T cell repertoires in COVID-19. Assay used: immunoSEQ multiplex PCR; TCRdb lists only in-frame clones, some missing. The profile shows about 160,000 clones, 85% to 90% of them singletons. The sequenced material came from peripheral blood. These receptors came from a man in his sixties with COVID-19, enrolled during active disease.

This clone was recorded only once. The chain combines TRBV2 with TRBJ2-7; tentative D call: TRBD1 (6 bases). Germline CDR1 SNHLY, CDR2 FYNNEI. Deletions cut 6 bases from V and 2 bases from J, with 14 bases between. The CDR3 runs 14 residues. The chain's CDR3 is CASRQGSPTYEQYF. CDR3 nucleotides: TGTGCCAGCAGGCAGGGGTCTCCTACCTACGAGCAGTACTTC.

In this sample, this clone turned up a few times. This chain joins TRBV5-6 and TRBJ1-5, with D tentatively TRBD1 (5 bases). This CDR3 is 15 amino acids long. Germline V gene data show CDR1 as SGHDT and CDR2 as YYEEEE. V was clipped by 0 bases and J by 3 bases, with 10 bases between them. CDR3 residues: CASSLAVGDNQPQHF. For the CDR3, the DNA is TGTGCCAGCAGCTTGGCGGTAGGGGACAATCAGCCCCAGCATTTT.

This chain links TRBV7-3 with TRBJ2-1, with TRBD2 identical over 7 bases. Trimming removed 3 bases from V and 3 bases from J; junction bases left unmatched: 5. This CDR3 spans 15 amino acids. Germline V gene sequence: CDR1 SGHTA, CDR2 FQGTGA. The CDR3 bases are TGTGCCAGCAGCTTTAGCGGGCAGGTCTACAATGAGCAGTTCTTC. This translates into CASSFSGQVYNEQFF.

The DNA for the CDR3 is TGTGCCAGTAGTATAGACACAGGGGGCACTGAAGCTTTCTTT. It codes for CASSIDTGGTEAFF. The chain carries TRBV19 and TRBJ1-1; TRBD1 aligns across 8 bases. Trimming at V came to 0 bases and at J to 4 bases, leaving 1 base not matched to a gene. From germline, CDR1 is LNHDA and CDR2 SQIVND (reference sequence). CDR3 length: 14 residues.

The chain joins TRBV27 to TRBJ1-2, with 9 nucleotides matching TRBD1. The CDR3 loop spans 13 amino acids. Per the germline V gene, CDR1 is MNHEY and CDR2 is SMNVEV (reference sequence). V shed 6 bases, J shed 5 bases, and the junction held 4 bases outside the gene matches. The CDR3 nucleotides read TGTGCCAGCAGCCTGACAGGGGGGTATGGCTACACCTTC. Translated: CASSLTGGYGYTF.

CDR3: CAVGSGYNEQFF. CDR3 bases: TGTGCAGTAGGATCGGGGTACAATGAGCAGTTCTTC. The gene calls are TRBV19 and TRBJ2-1; D might be TRBD2 (5 bases). This CDR3 is built from 12 residues. Germline V gene data show CDR1 as LNHDA and CDR2 as SQIVND (reference sequence).

This clone has only one observation. The rearrangement links TRBV4-3 to TRBJ2-1, with D possibly matching TRBD1 (6 bases). Germline V gene lookup returns CDR1 LGHNA and CDR2 YSLEER. The CDR3 loop spans 13 amino acids. V was shortened by 0 bases and J by 8 bases, with 8 bases between the two germline ends. CDR3 sequence reads: CASSQDRGYEQFF. For the CDR3, the DNA is TGCGCCAGCAGCCAAGACAGGGGCTATGAGCAGTTCTTC.

This clone was seen a single time. The chain is built from TRBV25-1 and TRBJ2-1; possible D gene TRBD2, 6 bases. The V end was cut by 8 bases, the J end by 6 bases, with 8 bases between. CDR1 is MGHDK and CDR2 is SYGVNS in the germline V gene. The CDR3 length is 11 residues. The CDR3 DNA sequence: TGTGCCAGCCTCGGGAGCAATGAGCAGTTCTTC. Encoded protein: CASLGSNEQFF.

A remark on this clone: One junction end does not reproduce the germline sequence, and a read error may be involved. The J gene is TRBJ2-1, the V gene TRBV7-7; possibly TRBD2 for D (5 bases). Germline V CDR1 and CDR2: SSHAT, FNYEAQ (reference sequence). CDR3 length equals 16 residues. CDR3: CASSYSGVSSYNEQFF. In DNA, the CDR3 is TGTGCTAGCAGCTACAGCGGCGTCAGTAGTTACAATGAGCAGTTCTTC.

This clone has just a few counts. The chain recombines TRBV7-3 with TRBJ2-7; TRBD2 matches at 10 bases. V lost 0 bases and J lost 0; bases outside the gene matches: 2. Germline V lookup: CDR1 SGHTA, CDR2 FQGTGA. The CDR3 loop spans 16 amino acids. As DNA, the CDR3 is TGTGCCAGCAGCTTAACGGCTAGCGGGAGCTCCTACGAGCAGTACTTC. The encoded protein is CASSLTASGSSYEQYF. Supplemented by reference TRBV7-3 and TRBJ2-7, the full variable domain reads GAGVSQTPSNKVTEKGKYVELRCDPISGHTALYWYRQSLGQGPEFLIYFQGTGAADDSGLPNDRFFAVRPEGSVSTLKIQRTERGDSAVYLCASSLTASGSSYEQYFGPGTRLTVT.

V usage is TRBV7-2 and J usage is TRBJ2-3; TRBD2 aligns across 13 bases. Germline lookup yields CDR1 SGHTA and CDR2 FQGNSA. J gave up 10 bases and V 6 bases, and 1 base lay outside the gene matches. CDR3 length: 12 residues. As DNA, the CDR3 is TGTGCCAGCAGGACTAGCGGGAGGCCGCAGTATTTT. This encodes CASRTSGRPQYF.

This chain connects TRBV10-3 to TRBJ2-7, with 7 bases lining up with TRBD1. The junction had 2 bases not matched to a gene; V was cut back by 4 bases and J by 2 bases. Germline assignment: CDR1 ENHRY and CDR2 SYGVKD. The CDR3 covers 13 residues. The CDR3 bases are TGTGCCATCAGTGGGCAGGGGGCCTACGAGCAGTACTTC. Protein product: CAISGQGAYEQYF.

J is TRBJ2-5 and V is TRBV7-3, with D possibly TRBD1 on 7 matching bases. V was clipped by 3 bases and J by 2 bases, with 16 bases between them. From germline, CDR1 is SGHTA and CDR2 FQGTGA. There are 16 residues in the CDR3. CDR3 in amino acids: CASSLGGPRGQETQYF. For the CDR3, the DNA is TGTGCCAGCAGCTTGGGGGGCCCCAGGGGGCAAGAGACCCAGTACTTC.

The chain couples TRBV28 to TRBJ1-2; a weak D match, TRBD1 (5 bases). V was trimmed by 6 bases and J by 5 bases, leaving 13 bases between them. The germline CDR1 and CDR2 sequences are MDHEN and SYDVKM. The CDR3 covers 13 residues. DNA of the CDR3: TGTGCCAGCAGCCCTCGGGGGGGATATGGCTACACCTTC. Translated, it gives CASSPRGGYGYTF.

This clone was seen once. This chain joins TRBV19 and TRBJ1-5; tentative D call: TRBD1 (5 bases). The CDR3 is made up of 16 amino acids. V lost 4 bases and J lost 3, with 16 bases in between. Germline-derived CDR1 and CDR2 are LNHDA and SQIVND (reference sequence). CDR3 region: CASSKPDKGFNQPQHF. CDR3 DNA: TGTGCCAGTAGTAAACCGGACAAGGGATTCAATCAGCCCCAGCATTTT.

The chain joins TRBV3-1 (or the pseudogene TRBV3-2) to TRBJ1-4; no definite D call. Looked up from germline, CDR1 is LGHDT and CDR2 is YNNKEL (reference sequence). This CDR3 contains 13 residues. The ends were cut back, 4 bases at V and 8 bases at J, with 11 bases in the middle. The CDR3 spells CASSRTSGEKLFF. DNA for the CDR3: TGTGCCAGCAGCCGAACCTCCGGGGAAAAACTGTTTTTT.